The clone carrying this TCR delta chain is large by share. The data originate from a study of gamma-delta chains in newborns, infants, children. The overall study: Microbial exposure reportedly drives polyclonal innate γδ T cell expansion after birth.

The V gene's germline CDR1 is TSWWSYY and CDR2 QGS. V shed 0 bases and J 1 base; nucleotides not matched to a gene: 23. The length of the CDR3 is 23 residues. With CATT, TCRdb re-called clones from the reads. This sample has fewer than 1,500 delta-chain clones; 1.1% occur once, and the top ten carry approximately 20%. V and J are TRDV1 and TRDJ1; 10 nucleotides line up with TRDD3. Source material: blood. The clonotype originates from a child in good health. The chain's CDR3 is CALGELHSSSTGGSLVLTDKLIF. The CDR3 DNA follows: TGTGCTCTTGGGGAACTTCATTCCTCATCTACTGGGGGATCCCTCGTTCTCACCGATAAACTCATCTTT.